This TCR beta chain was sequenced in a study of early T cells in non-severe SARS-CoV-2 infection (dated by TCRdb to about 2021). Regarding the research as a whole: Because TCR sequencing was done on bulk RNA from unsorted whole blood, the alpha and beta chains could not be paired.

This clonotype has at least ten counts. This clone's antigen is unknown. No much larger clone exists at a distance of one base, and base qualities are not known. General findings and caveats noted by the study authors: VDJdb matching was skewed toward anti-spike CD8 responses, so virus-specific expansions were likely underestimated and private and CD4 specificities were missed.

A case-control design nested within a healthcare worker cohort in London, UK, was used, with weekly nasopharyngeal swab PCR tests and blood sampling performed. Healthcare workers were recruited between 23 and 31 March 2020, during the week of the UK lockdown, and were followed weekly for up to about 15 weeks. Libraries were constructed by 5' RACE. The run used a NextSeq 500. To correct for sequencing error and PCR bias, the TCR library protocol tagged individual cDNA molecules with unique molecular identifiers. Sequencing covered both TCR alpha and beta chains, and within each sample the abundances of alpha and beta sequences were tightly co-correlated. The study's processing was this. Decombinator V4 was used to perform V gene, J gene and CDR3 annotation of TCR sequences. TCRs were defined as expanded if a significant change between any two time points was detected under a Poisson model with p below 0.0001. TCR abundances were normalised to the total number of TCRs sequenced per sample and were expressed as counts per million. MAIT TCRs were defined by TRAV1-2 paired with TRAJ12, TRAJ20 or TRAJ33, and iNKT TCRs by TRAV10 paired with TRAJ18. VDJdb, accessed on 1 November 2021, was searched for TCRs annotated for CMV, EBV and SARS-CoV-2, and TCRs annotated for more than one antigen were excluded. Starting from the raw public reads, TCRdb applied fastp trimming at Q25, assembled clones with MiXCR and retained in-frame beta chains. Entries that share a CDR3 protein sequence are merged under the most common genes and DNA. The authors' filters were not applied to this entry. The sample table shows approximately 56,000 distinct CDR3 sequences, and 9.5% to 11% are seen once. The top ten clonotypes cover approximately 13% of the sample.

CDR1 and CDR2 are read off the germline V gene as SGHAT and FQNNGV. From the cysteine up to the phenylalanine, the CDR3 has a length of 14 residues. Only the CDR3 DNA is retained, 42 bases long and in frame from the first base. The germline ends are 7 bases apart after V is trimmed by 6 bases and J by 1 base. The sequenced sample was whole blood. Recombination joined TRBV11-2 with TRBJ2-6; a weak D assignment points to TRBD2 (5 bases agree). This TCR was recovered from an adult who was a healthcare worker with PCR-confirmed SARS-CoV-2 infection or an uninfected control (not recorded which). The nucleotide sequence reads as follows: TGTGCCAGCAGGCGGGCGTCTGGGGCCAACGTCCTGACTTTC. The translation is CASRRASGANVLTF.